This T cell receptor (beta chain) originates from a study of blood T cell repertoires in COVID-19. TCRdb's copy holds only in-frame clones and misses some; the assay was immunoSEQ multiplex PCR. The table includes 18,000 or so clones, under 90% detected once. The CDR3 spans 15 residues. Germline trimming cut 2 bases from V and 8 bases from J; bases unmatched to any gene: 5. Germline CDR1 is MNHEY and CDR2 is SVGAGI. The rearrangement joins TRBV6-5 to TRBJ1-6; 8 bases match TRBD1. The receptor was derived from a man of 80 years or more with acute or convalescent COVID-19. Sequencing used peripheral blood. DNA for the CDR3: TGTGCCAGCAGTTACAGAGGACAGGGACATTCACCCCTCCACTTT. As protein: CASSYRGQGHSPLHF.